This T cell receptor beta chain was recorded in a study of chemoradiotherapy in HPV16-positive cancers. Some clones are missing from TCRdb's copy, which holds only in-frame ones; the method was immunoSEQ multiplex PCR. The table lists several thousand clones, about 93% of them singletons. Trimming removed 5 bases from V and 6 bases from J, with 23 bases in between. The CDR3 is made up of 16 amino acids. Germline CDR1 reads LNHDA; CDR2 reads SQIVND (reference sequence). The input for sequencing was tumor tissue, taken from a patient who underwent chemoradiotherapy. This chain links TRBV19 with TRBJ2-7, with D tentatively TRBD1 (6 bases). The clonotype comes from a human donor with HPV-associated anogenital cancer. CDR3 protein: CASSPLGQRGFFEQYF. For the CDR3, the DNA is TGTGCCAGTAGTCCCCTCGGACAGAGAGGTTTCTTCGAGCAGTACTTC.